This T cell receptor (beta chain) was sequenced during a study of shared clonotypes between healthy human individuals. Study-level findings and limits: Genetic and exposure-history diversity was limited by the small donor number.

Genomic DNA of every subset was divided equally among multiple immunoSEQ plates. The quantity of DNA used in unsorted PBMC replicate PCRs was 300 ng, corresponding to some 31,000 T cell genomes. Spread over ten immunoSEQ deep assay plates, unsorted PBMC DNA underwent sequencing. The table came from immunoSEQ multiplex PCR; TCRdb's copy has only in-frame clones and leaves some out. The sample lists fewer than 600,000 clones; around 77% were seen once. Between the trimmed V and J ends, which lost 0 bases and 2 bases, there was a span of 11 bases. The CDR3 is made up of 15 amino acids. Germline V gene data show CDR1 as MGHRA and CDR2 as YSYEKL. A note on this clone: Its antigen is as yet unknown.

This clonotype was obtained from a woman aged 40-49 years in good health. Some clones in this sample may be carry-over from other donors' samples. The rearrangement uses TRBV4-1 and TRBJ2-7, with D possibly being TRBD1 (5 bases). The sample comprised PBMCs. CDR3 sequence (DNA): TGCGCCAGCAGCCAAGATTCGGCACAGGCCTACGAGCAGTACTTC. Protein sequence: CASSQDSAQAYEQYF.